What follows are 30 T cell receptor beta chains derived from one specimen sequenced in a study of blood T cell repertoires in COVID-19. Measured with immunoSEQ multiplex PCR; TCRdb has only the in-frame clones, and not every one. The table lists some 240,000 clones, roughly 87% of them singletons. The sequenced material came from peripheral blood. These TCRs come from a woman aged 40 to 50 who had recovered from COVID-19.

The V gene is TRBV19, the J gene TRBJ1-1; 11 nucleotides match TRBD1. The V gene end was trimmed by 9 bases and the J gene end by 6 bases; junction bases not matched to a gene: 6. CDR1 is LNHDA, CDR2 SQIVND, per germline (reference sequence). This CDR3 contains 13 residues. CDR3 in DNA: TGTGCCAGCTCGGGACAGGGGGTCTCTGAAGCTTTCTTT. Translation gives CASSGQGVSEAFF.

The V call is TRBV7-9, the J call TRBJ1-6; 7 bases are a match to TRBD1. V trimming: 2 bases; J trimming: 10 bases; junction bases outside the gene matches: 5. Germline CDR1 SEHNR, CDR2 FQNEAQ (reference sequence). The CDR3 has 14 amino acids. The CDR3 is CASSLTGDLSPLHF. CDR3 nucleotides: TGTGCCAGCAGCTTAACAGGGGATTTATCACCCCTCCACTTT.

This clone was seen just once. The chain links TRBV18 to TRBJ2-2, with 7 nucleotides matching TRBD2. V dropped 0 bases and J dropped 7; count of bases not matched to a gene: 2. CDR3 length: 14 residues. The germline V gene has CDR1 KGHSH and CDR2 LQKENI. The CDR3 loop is CASSPPGLHGELFF. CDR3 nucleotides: TGTGCCAGCTCACCACCGGGACTACACGGGGAGCTGTTTTTT.

The CDR3 spells CASSPGTGQETQYF. The CDR3, as DNA: TGTGCCAGCAGTCCCGGGACAGGTCAAGAGACCCAGTACTTC. The V gene is TRBV11-1, the J gene TRBJ2-5; TRBD1 matches at 8 bases. V shed 6 bases and J 2 bases; nucleotides not matched to a gene: 5. This CDR3 contains 14 residues. Germline CDR1 is SGHAT and CDR2 is FQDESV (reference sequence).

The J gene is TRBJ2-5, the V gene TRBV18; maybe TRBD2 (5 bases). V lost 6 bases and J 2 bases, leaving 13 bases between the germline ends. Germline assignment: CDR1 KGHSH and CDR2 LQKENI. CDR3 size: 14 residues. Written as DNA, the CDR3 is TGTGCCAGCTCTCACCGCAGGACTCAAGAGACCCAGTACTTC. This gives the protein CASSHRRTQETQYF.

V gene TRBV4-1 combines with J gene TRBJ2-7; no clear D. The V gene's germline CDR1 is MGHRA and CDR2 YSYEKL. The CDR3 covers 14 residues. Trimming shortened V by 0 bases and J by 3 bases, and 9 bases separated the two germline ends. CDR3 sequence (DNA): TGCGCCAGCAGCCAAGATCCTGGCAGCTACGAGCAGTACTTC. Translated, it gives CASSQDPGSYEQYF.

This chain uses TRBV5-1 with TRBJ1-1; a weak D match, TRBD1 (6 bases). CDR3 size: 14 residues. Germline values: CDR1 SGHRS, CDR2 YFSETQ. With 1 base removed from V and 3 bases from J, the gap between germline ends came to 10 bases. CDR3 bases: TGCGCCAGCAGCTTGATGGCAGGGGACACTGAAGCTTTCTTT. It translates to CASSLMAGDTEAFF.

In DNA, the CDR3 is TGTGCCATCAGAAAACAGGGGGGAGCCGAGCAGTACTTC. Protein sequence: CAIRKQGGAEQYF. J is TRBJ2-7 and V is TRBV10-3; 8 bases line up with TRBD1. With V trimmed by 6 bases and J by 6 bases, 7 bases remained unmatched. The CDR3 is 13 amino acids. Germline V gives CDR1 ENHRY, CDR2 SYGVKD.

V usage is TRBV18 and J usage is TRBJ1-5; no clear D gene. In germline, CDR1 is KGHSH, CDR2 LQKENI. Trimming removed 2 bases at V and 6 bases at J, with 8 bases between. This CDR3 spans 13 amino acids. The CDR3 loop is CASSPVSSQPQHF. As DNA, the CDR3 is TGTGCCAGCTCACCAGTATCTTCTCAGCCCCAGCATTTT.

CDR3 in DNA: TGTGCCAGCTCACCGGTCTCAGTTACTACCCCTAATGAAAAACTGTTTTTT. Residues: CASSPVSVTTPNEKLFF. The chain recombines TRBV18 with TRBJ1-4; D is undetermined. CDR1 KGHSH and CDR2 LQKENI come from the germline V gene. V was trimmed by 3 bases and J by 3 bases, leaving 17 bases between them. The CDR3 runs to 17 residues. Filled out from reference TRBV18 and TRBJ1-4, the complete variable domain reads NAGVMQNPRHLVRRRGQEARLRCSPMKGHSHVYWYRQLPEEGLKFMVYLQKENIIDESGMPKERFSAEFPKEGPSILRIQQVVRGDSAAYFCASSPVSVTTPNEKLFFGSGTQLSVL.

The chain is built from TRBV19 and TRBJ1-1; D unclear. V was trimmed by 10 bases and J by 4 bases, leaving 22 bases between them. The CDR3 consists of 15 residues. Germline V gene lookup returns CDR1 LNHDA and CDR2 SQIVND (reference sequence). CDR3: CATHKDPSRSTEAFF. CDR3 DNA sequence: TGTGCCACCCACAAAGATCCCAGTCGGAGCACTGAAGCTTTCTTT.

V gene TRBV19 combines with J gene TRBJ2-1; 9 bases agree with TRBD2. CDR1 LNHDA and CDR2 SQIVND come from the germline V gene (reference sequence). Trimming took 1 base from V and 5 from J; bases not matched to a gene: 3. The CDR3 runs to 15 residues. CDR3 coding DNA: TGTGCCAGTAGTATAGGAATAGCGGGAGACAATGAGCAGTTCTTC. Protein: CASSIGIAGDNEQFF.

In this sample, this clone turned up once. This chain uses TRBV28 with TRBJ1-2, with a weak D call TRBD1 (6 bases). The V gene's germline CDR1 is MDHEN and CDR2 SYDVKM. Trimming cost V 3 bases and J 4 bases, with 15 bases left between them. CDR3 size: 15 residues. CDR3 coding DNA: TGTGCCAGCAGTTTGGGAACAGGGTTCTTCTATGGCTACACCTTC. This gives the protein CASSLGTGFFYGYTF.

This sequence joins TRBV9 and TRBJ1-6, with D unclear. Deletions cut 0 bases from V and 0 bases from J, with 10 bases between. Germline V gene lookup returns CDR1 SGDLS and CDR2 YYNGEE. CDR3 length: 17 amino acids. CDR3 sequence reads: CASSVEAASSYNSPLHF. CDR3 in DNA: TGTGCCAGCAGCGTAGAGGCGGCGAGCTCCTATAATTCACCCCTCCACTTT.

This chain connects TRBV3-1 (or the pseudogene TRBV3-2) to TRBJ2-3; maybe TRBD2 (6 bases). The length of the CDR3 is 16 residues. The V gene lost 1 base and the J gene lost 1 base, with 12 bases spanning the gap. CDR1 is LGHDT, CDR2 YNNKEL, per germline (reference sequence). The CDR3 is CASSQVERAGTDTQYF. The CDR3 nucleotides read TGTGCCAGCAGCCAAGTGGAGCGGGCGGGCACAGATACGCAGTATTTT.

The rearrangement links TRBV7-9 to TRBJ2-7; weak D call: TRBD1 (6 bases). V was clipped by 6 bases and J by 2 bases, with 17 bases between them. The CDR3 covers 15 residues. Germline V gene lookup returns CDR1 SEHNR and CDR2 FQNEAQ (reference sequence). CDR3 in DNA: TGTGCCAGCAGTCAACCGGGACAAACCACCTACGAGCAGTACTTC. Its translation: CASSQPGQTTYEQYF.

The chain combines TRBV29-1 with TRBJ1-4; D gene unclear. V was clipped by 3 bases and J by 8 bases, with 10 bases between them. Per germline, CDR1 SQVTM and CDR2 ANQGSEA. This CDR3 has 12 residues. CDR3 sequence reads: CSVDGVNEKLFF. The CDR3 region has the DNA TGCAGCGTTGACGGGGTAAACGAAAAACTGTTTTTT.

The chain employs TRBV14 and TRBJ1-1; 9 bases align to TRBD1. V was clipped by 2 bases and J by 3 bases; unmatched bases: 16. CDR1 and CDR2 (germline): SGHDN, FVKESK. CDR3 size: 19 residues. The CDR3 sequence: CASSQTTGTGRLFDTEAFF. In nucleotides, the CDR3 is TGTGCCAGCAGCCAAACGACCGGGACAGGGCGTTTGTTTGACACTGAAGCTTTCTTT.

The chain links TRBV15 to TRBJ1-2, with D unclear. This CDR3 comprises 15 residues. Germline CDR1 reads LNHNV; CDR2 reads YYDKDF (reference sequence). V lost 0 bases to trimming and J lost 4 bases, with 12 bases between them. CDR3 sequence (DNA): TGTGCCACCAGCAGAGATCGGGGTCTGACCTATGGCTACACCTTC. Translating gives CATSRDRGLTYGYTF.

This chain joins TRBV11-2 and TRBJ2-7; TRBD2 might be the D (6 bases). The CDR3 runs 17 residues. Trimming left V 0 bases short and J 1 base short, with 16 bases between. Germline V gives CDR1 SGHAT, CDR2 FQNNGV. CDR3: CASSLDWGSGESYEQYV. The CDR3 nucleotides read TGTGCCAGCAGCTTAGATTGGGGTTCGGGGGAGTCCTACGAGCAGTACGTC.

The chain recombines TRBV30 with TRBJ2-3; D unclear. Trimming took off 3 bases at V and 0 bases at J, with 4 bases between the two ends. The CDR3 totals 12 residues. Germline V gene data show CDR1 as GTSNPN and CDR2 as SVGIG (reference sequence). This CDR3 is CAWSPSTDTQYF. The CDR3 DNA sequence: TGTGCCTGGAGCCCTAGCACAGATACGCAGTATTTT.

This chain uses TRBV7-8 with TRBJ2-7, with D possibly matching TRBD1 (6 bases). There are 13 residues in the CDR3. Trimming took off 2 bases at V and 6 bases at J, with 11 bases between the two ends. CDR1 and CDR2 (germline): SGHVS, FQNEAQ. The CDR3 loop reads CASSLTGIGEQYV. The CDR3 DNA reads TGTGCCAGCAGCTTAACAGGGATCGGCGAGCAGTACGTC.

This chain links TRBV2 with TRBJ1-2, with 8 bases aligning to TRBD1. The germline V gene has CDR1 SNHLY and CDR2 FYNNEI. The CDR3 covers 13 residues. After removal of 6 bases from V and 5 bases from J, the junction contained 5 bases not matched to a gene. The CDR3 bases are TGTGCCAGCAGAGACAGGGGAGAGTATGGCTACACCTTC. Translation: CASRDRGEYGYTF.

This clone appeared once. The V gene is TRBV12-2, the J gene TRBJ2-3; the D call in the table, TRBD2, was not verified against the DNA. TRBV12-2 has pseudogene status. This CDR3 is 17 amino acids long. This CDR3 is CASRLATSGRSEDTQYF. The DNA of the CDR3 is TGTGCAAGTCGCTTAGCTACTAGCGGGAGGAGTGAGGATACGCAGTATTTT.

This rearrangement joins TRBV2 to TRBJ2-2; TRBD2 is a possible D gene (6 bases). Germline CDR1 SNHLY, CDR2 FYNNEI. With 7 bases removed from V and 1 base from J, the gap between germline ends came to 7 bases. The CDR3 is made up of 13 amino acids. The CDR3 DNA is TGTGCCAGCACCGGGGGGAACACCGGGGAGCTGTTTTTT. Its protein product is CASTGGNTGELFF.

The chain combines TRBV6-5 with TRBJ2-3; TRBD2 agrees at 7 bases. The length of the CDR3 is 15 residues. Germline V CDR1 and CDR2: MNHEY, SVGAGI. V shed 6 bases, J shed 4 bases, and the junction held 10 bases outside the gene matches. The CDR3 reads CASRDRGGWADTQYF. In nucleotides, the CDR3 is TGTGCCAGCAGAGATCGCGGGGGTTGGGCAGATACGCAGTATTTT.

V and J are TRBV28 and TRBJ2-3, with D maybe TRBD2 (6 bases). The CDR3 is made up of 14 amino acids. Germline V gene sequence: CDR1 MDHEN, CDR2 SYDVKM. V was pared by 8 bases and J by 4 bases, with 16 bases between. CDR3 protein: CASHRGGTADTQYF. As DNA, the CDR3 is TGTGCCAGCCATCGCGGCGGGACGGCAGATACGCAGTATTTT.

CDR3: CASSQFNWGREQFF. For the CDR3, the DNA is TGTGCCAGCAGCCAATTCAACTGGGGGCGGGAGCAGTTCTTC. The V call is TRBV3-1 (or the pseudogene TRBV3-2), the J call TRBJ2-1; tentative D call: TRBD1 (6 bases). V shed 2 bases and J shed 10 bases, with 15 bases lying between them. Germline V gene sequence: CDR1 LGHDT, CDR2 YNNKEL (reference sequence). The CDR3 loop spans 14 amino acids.

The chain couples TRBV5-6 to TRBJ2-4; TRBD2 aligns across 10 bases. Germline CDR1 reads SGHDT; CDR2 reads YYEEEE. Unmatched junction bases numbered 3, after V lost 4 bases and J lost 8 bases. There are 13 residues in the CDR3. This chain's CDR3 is CASSMGLAYIQYF. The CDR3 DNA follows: TGTGCCAGCAGCATGGGACTAGCGTACATTCAGTACTTC.

The CDR3: CASPSWRETQYF. CDR3 sequence (DNA): TGTGCCAGCCCTTCTTGGAGGGAGACCCAGTACTTC. The chain links TRBV21-1 to TRBJ2-5; the table gives TRBD2 as D, unverified against the DNA. TRBV21-1 is reported as a pseudogene. The CDR3 runs to 12 residues.